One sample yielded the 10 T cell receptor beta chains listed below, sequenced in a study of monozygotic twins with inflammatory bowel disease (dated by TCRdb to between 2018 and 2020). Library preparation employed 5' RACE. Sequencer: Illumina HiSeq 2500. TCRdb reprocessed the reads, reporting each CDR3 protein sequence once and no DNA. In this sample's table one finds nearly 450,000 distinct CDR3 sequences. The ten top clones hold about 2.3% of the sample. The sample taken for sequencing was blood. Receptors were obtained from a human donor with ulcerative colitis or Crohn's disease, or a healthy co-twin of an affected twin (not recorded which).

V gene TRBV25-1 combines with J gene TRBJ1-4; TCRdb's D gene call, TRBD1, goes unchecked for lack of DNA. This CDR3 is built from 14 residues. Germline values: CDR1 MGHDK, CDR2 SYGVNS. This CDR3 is CASRGTGNREKLFF. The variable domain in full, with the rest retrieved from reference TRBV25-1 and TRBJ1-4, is EADIYQTPRYLVIGTGKKITLECSQTMGHDKMYWYQQDPGMELHLIHYSYGVNSTEKGDLSSESTVSRIRTEHFPLTLESARPSHTSQYLCASRGTGNREKLFFGSGTQLSVL.

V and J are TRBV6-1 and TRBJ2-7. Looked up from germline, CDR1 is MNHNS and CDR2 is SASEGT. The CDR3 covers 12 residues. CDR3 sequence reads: CASRTSSYEQYF.

The CDR3 is CASSLGWDEQYF. The chain employs TRBV5-1 and TRBJ2-7. Germline CDR1 SGHRS, CDR2 YFSETQ. The CDR3 length is 12 residues. The full variable domain, rest sourced from reference TRBV5-1 and TRBJ2-7, is KAGVTQTPRYLIKTRGQQVTLSCSPISGHRSVSWYQQTPGQGLQFLFEYFSETQRNKGNFPGRFSGRQFSNSRSEMNVSTLELGDSALYLCASSLGWDEQYFGPGTRLTVT.

The CDR3: CSVSDGSYEQYF. This chain uses TRBV29-1 with TRBJ2-7. The CDR3 runs 12 residues. Germline CDR1 and CDR2: SQVTM and ANQGSEA.

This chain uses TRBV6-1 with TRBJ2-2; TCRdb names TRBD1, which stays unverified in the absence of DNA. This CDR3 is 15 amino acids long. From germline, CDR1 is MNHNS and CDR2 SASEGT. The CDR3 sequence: CASSGGTGTGGELFF.

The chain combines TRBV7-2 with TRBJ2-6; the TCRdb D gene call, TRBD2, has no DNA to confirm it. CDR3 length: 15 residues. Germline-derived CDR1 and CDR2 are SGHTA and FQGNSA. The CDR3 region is CASTPQASGANVLTF.

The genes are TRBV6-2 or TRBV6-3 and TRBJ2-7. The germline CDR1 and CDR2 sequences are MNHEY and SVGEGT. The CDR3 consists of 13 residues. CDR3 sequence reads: CASTDGSTYEQYF.

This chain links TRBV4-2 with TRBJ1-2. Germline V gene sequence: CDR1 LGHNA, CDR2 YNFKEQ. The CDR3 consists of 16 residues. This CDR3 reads CASSQDTASSHYGYTF.

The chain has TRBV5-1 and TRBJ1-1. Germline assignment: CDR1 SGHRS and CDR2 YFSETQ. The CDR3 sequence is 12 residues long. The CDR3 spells CASTDGNTEAFF.

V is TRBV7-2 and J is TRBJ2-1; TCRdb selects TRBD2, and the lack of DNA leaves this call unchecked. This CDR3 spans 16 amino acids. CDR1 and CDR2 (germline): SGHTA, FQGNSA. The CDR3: CASSASGLAGPGEQFF.